These T cell receptor beta chains were read from a single sample in a study of T cell clusters in autoimmune cytopenias. TCRdb re-called the multiplex PCR reads and shows each CDR3 protein once, DNA omitted. The table for this sample gives several thousand distinct CDR3 sequences. The same data also contributed to another study, on T cell repertoires in aging, cancer and after chemotherapy.

Material: peripheral blood. These receptors came from a human donor with chronic lymphocytic leukemia. The donor label of this sample is uncertain. Each CDR3 is given with its conserved first and last residue. Some rows have no size entry. The others give once, few or many, or a class for an expanded clone.

NA,TRBV11-2,TRBJ1-1,CASSLASTEAFF
NA,TRBV15,TRBJ2-1,CATSRDLPGGAYNEQFF
medium-sized,TRBV6-5,TRBJ1-5,CASTRDRAGNQPQHF
NA,TRBV14,TRBJ1-2,CASSRQGGTNYGYTF
NA,TRBV7-9,TRBJ2-2,CASSFRRTGELFF
medium-sized,TRBV15,TRBJ1-6,CATSRDLGARSPLHF
NA,TRBV18,TRBJ2-4,CASSPPSLAKNIQYF
NA,TRBV15,TRBJ1-4,CATSSDRAVSEKLFF
NA,TRBV18,TRBJ1-3,CASSSREASGNTIYF
NA,TRBV18,TRBJ1-4,CASSRESNEKLFF
NA,TRBV4-1,TRBJ1-1,CASSATGAPNTEAFF
NA,TRBV7-9,TRBJ2-3,CASSRDRGNTDTQYF
NA,TRBV19,TRBJ1-4,CASSYSGDRGHEKLFF
medium-sized,TRBV11-3,TRBJ1-4,CASSLGGTGQPEKLFF
medium-sized,TRBV6-1,TRBJ1-3,CASSVVSGNTIYF
medium-sized,TRBV19,TRBJ1-5,CASSGGQGGNQPQHF
NA,TRBV24-1,TRBJ2-1,CATSDPTGTGSDEQFF
NA,TRBV7-9,TRBJ1-6,CASTKGQMESPLHF
NA,TRBV12-3/TRBV12-4,TRBJ2-1,CASSFTAGGPIGEQFF
NA,TRBV6-1,TRBJ1-4,CASARGSNEKLFF
NA,TRBV7-9,TRBJ1-6,CASSLDRTYNSPLHF
NA,TRBV20-1,TRBJ2-1,CSARKIQGRIYNEQFF
NA,TRBV18,TRBJ1-1,CASSPQGMNTEAFF